The 28 T cell receptor beta chains below come from one sample, sequenced in a study of CD8 T cells in ankylosing spondylitis. These receptors have no known antigen. TCRdb used MiXCR to reprocess the 5' RACE reads, holding one entry per CDR3 protein. Of about 420,000 distinct CDR3 sequences listed, about 20% are singletons. Study results and caveats: Made up of about eight highly homologous variants, a TCR beta motif appeared characteristic of ankylosing spondylitis blood.

The sequencing sample was made of blood, either unsorted or a sorted T cell fraction (not recorded which). The receptors were sampled from a male donor with ankylosing spondylitis.

The chain joins TRBV29-1 to TRBJ2-7; 7 bases fit TRBD1. J gave up 7 bases and V 4 bases, and 10 bases lay outside the gene matches. The germline gives CDR1 SQVTM, CDR2 ANQGSEA. The CDR3 extends over 13 amino acids. The CDR3 coding sequence is TGCAGCGTTGGGTTCAGGGGGTTGGGAGAGCAGTACTTC. The encoded protein is CSVGFRGLGEQYF.

V and J are TRBV12-3 or TRBV12-4 and TRBJ2-1, with a tentative D call TRBD2 (6 bases). V was cut by 2 bases and J by 6 bases, with 17 bases left in between. The CDR3 extends over 16 amino acids. Here the CDR3 reads CASSLNWGRAGNEQFF. DNA of the CDR3: TGTGCCAGCAGTTTAAATTGGGGGAGAGCGGGCAATGAGCAGTTCTTC.

This clonotype was picked up a small number of times. The chain uses TRBV5-5 and TRBJ2-6; unclear D gene. There are 15 residues in the CDR3. CDR1 and CDR2 from the germline V gene are SGHKS and YYEKEE (reference sequence). Trimming took 7 bases from V and 0 from J, leaving 11 bases between them. CDR3 amino acids: CASATKASGANVLTF. CDR3 in DNA: TGTGCCAGCGCCACTAAAGCCTCTGGGGCCAACGTCCTGACTTTC.

The rearrangement joins TRBV4-1 to TRBJ2-5; TRBD2 might be the D (5 bases). Germline V gene sequence: CDR1 MGHRA, CDR2 YSYEKL. The CDR3 has 16 amino acids. The V end was cut by 1 base, the J end by 0 bases, with 12 bases between. CDR3 bases: TGCGCCAGCAGCCAAGTTGATCTAGCCTACCAAGAGACCCAGTACTTC. It is translated as CASSQVDLAYQETQYF.

The chain has TRBV5-1 and TRBJ2-3; 8 positions agree with TRBD2. Germline-derived CDR1 and CDR2 are SGHRS and YFSETQ. This CDR3 is built from 16 residues. V gave up 4 bases and J gave up 1 base; unmatched junction bases: 8. The CDR3 protein is CASSGTSGTRTDTQYF. CDR3 DNA sequence: TGCGCCAGCAGCGGTACTAGCGGCACCCGCACAGATACGCAGTATTTT.

The V gene is TRBV4-2, the J gene TRBJ2-1; 10 positions agree with TRBD1. This CDR3 comprises 16 residues. The germline V gene encodes CDR1 LGHNA and CDR2 YNFKEQ. Trimming took 2 bases from V and 8 from J; bases not matched to a gene: 9. The CDR3 DNA sequence: TGTGCCAGCAGCCAACGTGACAGGGGGCTCGTCGATGAGCAGTTCTTC. Residues: CASSQRDRGLVDEQFF.

This clonotype was found a few times. The CDR3 reads CASSLTGGTGEKLFF. In DNA form, the CDR3 reads TGTGCCAGCAGCCTCACCGGGGGGACTGGTGAAAAACTGTTTTTT. The chain links TRBV3-1 to TRBJ1-4; tentatively, D is TRBD1 (5 bases). This CDR3 has 15 amino acids. V was clipped by 4 bases and J by 7 bases, with 16 bases between them. Germline-derived CDR1 and CDR2 are LGHDT and YNNKEL (reference sequence).

This clonotype has only one observation. This chain joins TRBV24-1 and TRBJ2-1; 9 bases agree with TRBD1. V was clipped by 7 bases and J by 7 bases; unmatched bases: 13. Germline V gives CDR1 KGHDR, CDR2 SFDVKD. The CDR3 sequence is 16 residues long. The chain's CDR3 is CATSAHEGQGKNEQFF. The CDR3 nucleotides read TGTGCCACCAGCGCTCATGAGGGACAGGGAAAGAATGAGCAGTTCTTC.

The chain uses TRBV18 and TRBJ2-5; 14 nucleotides align to TRBD2. Germline V gene sequence: CDR1 KGHSH, CDR2 LQKENI. The CDR3 totals 16 residues. After removal of 6 bases from V and 5 bases from J, the junction contained 8 bases not matched to a gene. The CDR3 nucleotides read TGTGCCAGCTCGGCGACTAGCGGGAGGGCCTTTGAGACCCAGTACTTC. Translated: CASSATSGRAFETQYF.

The chain uses TRBV5-1 and TRBJ2-7; a weak D match, TRBD2 (5 bases). Trimming removed 3 bases at V and 2 bases at J, with 12 bases between. Germline CDR1 SGHRS, CDR2 YFSETQ. This CDR3 is built from 14 residues. In DNA form, the CDR3 reads TGCGCCAGCAGCTCCGGACTTAGCCCCTACGAGCAGTACTTC. Residues: CASSSGLSPYEQYF.

This clonotype has ten or more counts. The chain is built from TRBV12-3 or TRBV12-4 and TRBJ2-1; tentatively, D is TRBD1 or TRBD2 (6 bases each). V was cut by 6 bases and J by 2 bases, with 14 bases left in between. This CDR3 has 15 residues. The CDR3 DNA sequence: TGTGCCAGCAGCTCGGGGGCTAGCCCCTACAATGAGCAGTTCTTC. It codes for CASSSGASPYNEQFF.

V gene TRBV20-1 combines with J gene TRBJ2-5, with D possibly being TRBD2 (5 bases). Trimming left V 6 bases short and J 7 bases short, with 18 bases between. The CDR3 length is 13 residues. CDR1 is DFQATT, CDR2 SNEGSKA, per germline (reference sequence). The CDR3 protein is CSARGPVGLTQYF. The DNA for the CDR3 is TGCAGTGCCCGAGGACCAGTCGGACTGACCCAGTACTTC.

This clonotype was recorded a few times. This sequence joins TRBV12-3 or TRBV12-4 and TRBJ1-5, with a tentative D call TRBD1 (5 bases). There are 15 residues in the CDR3. V was cut by 6 bases and J by 5 bases, with 17 bases left in between. CDR3 in amino acids: CASSLGGGSHQPQHF. The CDR3 DNA is TGTGCCAGCAGCCTGGGGGGAGGTTCCCATCAGCCCCAGCATTTT.

J is TRBJ1-5 and V is TRBV7-2, with no clear D. CDR1 is SGHTA and CDR2 is FQGNSA in the germline V gene. Trimming left V 2 bases short and J 3 bases short, with 11 bases between. CDR3 length: 15 residues. Here the CDR3 DNA reads TGTGCCAGCAGCTTATGGGAAGAGAACAATCAGCCCCAGCATTTT. Its translation: CASSLWEENNQPQHF.

In this sample, this clonotype turned up many times. The chain combines TRBV20-1 with TRBJ2-2, with 7 bases matching TRBD1. Germline CDR1 DFQATT, CDR2 SNEGSKA (reference sequence). Trimming took 3 bases from V and 6 from J; bases not matched to a gene: 7. This CDR3 contains 14 residues. The CDR3 DNA sequence: TGCAGTGCTAGGAGTCAGGGGGAGCCCGGGGAGCTGTTTTTT. Protein: CSARSQGEPGELFF.

The genes are TRBV4-1 and TRBJ2-5; 11 nucleotides line up with TRBD2. CDR1 and CDR2 (germline): MGHRA, YSYEKL. The CDR3 runs to 17 residues. J lost 3 bases, V lost 4 bases, and 10 bases had no gene match. For the CDR3, the DNA is TGCGCCAGCAGCCTGTTCTTTAGCGGGAGGGCCGAAGAGACCCAGTACTTC. It encodes CASSLFFSGRAEETQYF.

This clonotype came up a few times. The chain combines TRBV20-1 with TRBJ2-1; 11 bases align to TRBD2. V was clipped by 5 bases and J by 2 bases; unmatched bases: 5. The CDR3 is 15 amino acids. Per germline, CDR1 DFQATT and CDR2 SNEGSKA (reference sequence). CDR3 amino acids: CSASLLAGAYNEQFF. The CDR3 DNA reads as TGCAGTGCTTCCCTACTAGCGGGAGCCTACAATGAGCAGTTCTTC.

The table lists this clonotype with a few counts. The chain is built from TRBV3-1 and TRBJ1-2; D gene ambiguous. Germline V gives CDR1 LGHDT, CDR2 YNNKEL (reference sequence). The CDR3 is 12 residues long. V was trimmed by 1 base and J by 6 bases, leaving 6 bases between them. The CDR3 sequence is CASSQATHGYTF. The CDR3 bases are TGTGCCAGCAGCCAAGCCACTCATGGCTACACCTTC.

The chain carries TRBV5-1 and TRBJ2-5; D is possibly TRBD2 (5 bases). The germline V and J ends were trimmed by 9 bases and 1 base, with 13 bases remaining between them. Germline V gene data show CDR1 as SGHRS and CDR2 as YFSETQ. The CDR3 is made up of 13 amino acids. The CDR3 spells CATNTGLQETQYF. The DNA for the CDR3 is TGCGCCACCAACACCGGACTCCAAGAGACCCAGTACTTC.

The J gene is TRBJ2-7, the V gene TRBV9; TRBD2 agrees at 13 bases. Trimming at V came to 1 base and at J to 3 bases, leaving 4 bases not matched to a gene. CDR3 length: 16 residues. Germline V gene lookup returns CDR1 SGDLS and CDR2 YYNGEE. The CDR3 spells CASSVRGLAGHYEQYF. As DNA, the CDR3 is TGTGCCAGCAGCGTACGGGGACTAGCGGGGCACTACGAGCAGTACTTC.

In this sample, this clonotype turned up a few times. The J gene is TRBJ1-2, the V gene TRBV20-1, with a weak D call TRBD1 (6 bases). The CDR3 has 13 amino acids. CDR1 DFQATT and CDR2 SNEGSKA come from the germline V gene (reference sequence). V was pared by 2 bases and J by 8 bases, with 15 bases between. The CDR3 region has the DNA TGCAGTGCTAGAACGGGGGCCGCGGAGGGCTACACCTTC. It is translated as CSARTGAAEGYTF.

This clonotype has ten or more counts. This chain links TRBV29-1 with TRBJ2-3; D ambiguous. Germline CDR1 is SQVTM and CDR2 is ANQGSEA. The CDR3 is 12 residues long. V lost 6 bases to trimming and J lost 4 bases, with 11 bases between them. The CDR3 is CSVGYTPDTQYF. DNA of the CDR3: TGCAGCGTGGGGTATACTCCAGATACGCAGTATTTT.

The chain is built from TRBV7-2 and TRBJ2-7; 7 nucleotides match TRBD2. CDR3 size: 13 residues. Germline V gives CDR1 SGHTA, CDR2 FQGNSA. V lost 3 bases, J lost 6 bases, and 5 bases stayed unmatched. CDR3 sequence reads: CASSFAGEAEQYF. The CDR3 DNA reads as TGTGCCAGCAGCTTCGCGGGAGAAGCCGAGCAGTACTTC.

This clonotype was counted only a few times. The chain uses TRBV12-3 or TRBV12-4 and TRBJ2-1; TRBD2 aligns across 7 bases. This CDR3 has 15 residues. J lost 0 bases, V lost 6 bases, and 5 bases had no gene match. Here the CDR3 reads CASSSSGPSYNEQFF. The CDR3, as DNA: TGTGCCAGCAGCTCTAGCGGCCCCTCCTACAATGAGCAGTTCTTC.

The rearrangement joins TRBV14 to TRBJ1-3; no clear D gene. Germline V gene sequence: CDR1 SGHDN, CDR2 FVKESK. V was pared by 4 bases and J by 0 bases, with 7 bases between. The CDR3 sequence is 14 residues long. CDR3 nucleotides: TGTGCCAGCAGCCCGAGAACCTCTGGAAACACCATATATTTT. Protein sequence: CASSPRTSGNTIYF.

The chain combines TRBV4-1 with TRBJ1-4; tentatively, D is TRBD1 (5 bases). The CDR3 sequence is 17 residues long. The ends were cut back, 0 bases at V and 7 bases at J, with 18 bases in the middle. Germline values: CDR1 MGHRA, CDR2 YSYEKL. The CDR3 DNA reads as TGCGCCAGCAGCCAAGAACCTCTCGTCGGGGCTATTGAAAAACTGTTTTTT. Residues: CASSQEPLVGAIEKLFF.

The rearrangement links TRBV6-5 to TRBJ1-6, with 7 nucleotides matching TRBD1. CDR1 is MNHEY, CDR2 SVGAGI, per germline. Germline trimming cut 2 bases from V and 8 bases from J; bases unmatched to any gene: 6. This CDR3 region has 15 residues. The CDR3 spells CASSYPTGRDSPLHF. In DNA, the CDR3 is TGTGCCAGCAGTTACCCGACAGGGAGGGATTCACCCCTCCACTTT.

This clonotype has just a few counts. This chain's CDR3 is CASSGTTNYEQYF. Here the CDR3 DNA reads TGTGCCAGTTCCGGGACTACGAACTACGAGCAGTACTTC. The rearrangement uses TRBV5-6 and TRBJ2-7; 7 bases are a match to TRBD2. J was trimmed by 3 bases and V by 8 bases; bases with no gene match: 8. This CDR3 is 13 amino acids long. The V gene's germline CDR1 is SGHDT and CDR2 YYEEEE.